This entry describes one TCR beta chain. What it binds is not known. Profiling relied on immunoSEQ multiplex PCR, and the TCRdb table lists in-frame clones only, not all of them. The data contain about 120,000 clones, 93% of them singletons. The sample is drawn from a study of T cell responses to AZD1222 COVID-19 vaccine. The study, taken as a whole, reports: The span of vaccine-associated CD4 TCRs extended across spike, with dominance at 160-218 and 743-854.

CDR3 size: 16 residues. The V end lost 4 bases, the J end lost 0 bases, and 16 bases lay between the germline ends. CDR1 is MGHRA and CDR2 is YSYEKL in the germline V gene. V gene TRBV4-1 combines with J gene TRBJ2-7, with D unresolved. This clonotype was sampled from an adult in good health. The sequences come from peripheral blood, collected on day 0 of AZD1222 vaccination. CDR3 bases: TGCGCCAGCAGCCCCTGGTTTCTACCCTTCTCCTACGAGCAGTACTTC. It yields the protein CASSPWFLPFSYEQYF.